This TCR beta chain was documented in a study of cytomegalovirus exposure and HLA in healthy donors. Study at large: Earlier, almost 120 million unique TCR beta sequences were recovered from about 200 million T cells by an analysis. Notes on the study in general: According to a later analysis, donors in an Asian-associated ancestry cluster reportedly had fewer N-insertions than the roughly 630-donor mean.

PCR used 60 Vbeta primers and 13 Jbeta primers. Measured with immunoSEQ multiplex PCR; TCRdb has only the in-frame clones, and not every one. This sample's table has about 65,000 clones. Germline CDR1 and CDR2: LGHNA and YSLEER. The CDR3 totals 15 residues. The junction had 2 bases not matched to a gene; V was cut back by 3 bases and J by 0 bases. Of note for this clone: Its antigen remains unidentified.

The specimen was PBMCs. The TCR comes from a boy aged 5 to 17 in good health and CMV-seronegative. The genes are TRBV4-3 and TRBJ2-3; 8 bases align to TRBD1. DNA for the CDR3: TGCGCCAGCAGCCAGAGACAGGGGAGCACAGATACGCAGTATTTT. Protein: CASSQRQGSTDTQYF.